This TCR beta chain derives from a study of CD8 T cells in ankylosing spondylitis. The sample holds a few counts of this clonotype. The antigen remains unidentified. This CDR3 contains 17 residues. The V gene's germline CDR1 is LNHNV and CDR2 YYDKDF (reference sequence). V lost 1 base, J lost 5 bases, and 13 bases stayed unmatched. Study-level findings and limits: In peripheral blood, disease-linked CD8+ clones occurred at relatively low frequencies. Made up of 7 to 9 highly homologous variants, a TCR beta motif appeared characteristic of ankylosing spondylitis blood.

With molecular barcodes, quantitative 5'-RACE was used to make the TCR beta libraries. In TCRdb, the 5' RACE reads were re-called with MiXCR into one record per CDR3 protein. This table has approximately 300,000 distinct CDR3 sequences, around 18% appearing once. Sequencing was carried out using blood, either unsorted or a sorted T cell fraction (not recorded which). The V and J genes are TRBV15 and TRBJ2-5, with 7 positions matching TRBD2. The receptor's source is a male donor with ankylosing spondylitis or in good health (not recorded which). CDR3: CATSRGEGQAGGETQYF. The CDR3 nucleotides are TGTGCCACCAGCAGAGGGGAGGGGCAAGCCGGAGGGGAGACCCAGTACTTC.